This entry lists 16 T cell receptor beta chains sequenced from one sample in a study of cytomegalovirus exposure and HLA in healthy donors. TCRdb keeps only in-frame clones here, not all; method: immunoSEQ multiplex PCR. Found here are about 70,000 clones, 90% to 95% of them singletons; the top ten hold roughly 1.4%. The sample comprised PBMCs. All receptors come from a man aged 18 to 35 in good health and CMV-seropositive.

The CDR3, as DNA: TGTGCCAGCAGTGTCCTAGCGGGAGTCACAGATACGCAGTATTTT. This codes for CASSVLAGVTDTQYF. This sequence joins TRBV2 and TRBJ2-3, with 10 bases that match TRBD2. V lost 4 bases, J lost 2 bases, and 3 bases stayed unmatched. The CDR3 consists of 15 residues. Per germline, CDR1 SNHLY and CDR2 FYNNEI.

V gene TRBV18 combines with J gene TRBJ1-1, with a possible D match to TRBD1 (6 bases). Trimming pared 8 bases from V and 1 base from J, leaving 20 bases between. The CDR3 has 16 residues. Germline V gene data show CDR1 as KGHSH and CDR2 as LQKENI. CDR3 amino acids: CASLTRNRATNTEAFF. The CDR3 DNA reads as TGTGCCAGCCTGACCAGGAACAGGGCGACGAACACTGAAGCTTTCTTT.

This CDR3 is CASSDQGAGQPQHF. The CDR3 DNA reads as TGCGCCAGCAGTGACCAGGGGGCGGGTCAGCCCCAGCATTTT. V and J are TRBV10-2 and TRBJ1-5, with TRBD1 identical over 8 bases. Germline V gene sequence: CDR1 WSHSY, CDR2 SAAADI. The CDR3 is 14 amino acids. V lost 3 bases and J lost 6; bases outside the gene matches: 4.

V is TRBV27 and J is TRBJ2-1; TRBD2 aligns across 14 bases. The CDR3 consists of 19 residues. The germline V gene has CDR1 MNHEY and CDR2 SMNVEV (reference sequence). The V gene end was trimmed by 5 bases and the J gene end by 9 bases; junction bases not matched to a gene: 18. The DNA for the CDR3 is TGTGCCAGCAGTCTACCGCCGGGACTAGCGGGAGAGTCGGATGGTGAGCAGTTCTTC. This sequence encodes CASSLPPGLAGESDGEQFF.

Notes on this clone: A read error may produce the germline difference seen at one junction end. This chain connects TRBV10-3 to TRBJ2-7; 14 bases map to TRBD2. The length of the CDR3 is 14 residues. Germline CDR1 and CDR2: ENHRY and SYGVKD. In nucleotides, the CDR3 is TGTGCCATCAGTGAGTCGGGACTAGCGGGGGATCCGGCCTTC. It encodes CAISESGLAGDPAF.

V and J are TRBV18 and TRBJ1-5, with D possibly TRBD1 on 5 matching bases. V gave up 3 bases and J gave up 7 bases, with 13 bases separating them. This CDR3 comprises 14 residues. Germline loops: CDR1 KGHSH, CDR2 LQKENI. The CDR3 protein is CASSPLRGKQPQHF. CDR3 nucleotides: TGTGCCAGCTCACCCCTCCGGGGGAAACAGCCCCAGCATTTT.

The V and J genes are TRBV12-5 and TRBJ2-1, with 8 positions matching TRBD1. V was pared by 3 bases and J by 5 bases, with 15 bases of the junction left unmatched. The CDR3 consists of 18 residues. Germline CDR1 and CDR2: LGHNT and FRNRAP. The CDR3 nucleotides read TGTGCTAGTGGTTTCTTCCTCCCCGGGACAGGCGGGGACAATGAGCAGTTCTTC. It is translated as CASGFFLPGTGGDNEQFF.

The chain joins TRBV4-2 to TRBJ2-7; no clear D. This CDR3 comprises 16 residues. Trimming took 1 base from V and 0 from J, leaving 13 bases between them. Per the germline V gene, CDR1 is LGHNA and CDR2 is YNFKEQ. The CDR3 DNA sequence: TGTGCCAGCAGCCAAGGCACCGGTTCGAGCTCCTACGAGCAGTACTTC. Amino acids: CASSQGTGSSSYEQYF.

V usage is TRBV19 and J usage is TRBJ2-2; 9 bases match TRBD2. V trimming: 6 bases; J trimming: 4 bases; junction bases outside the gene matches: 12. The CDR3 extends over 17 amino acids. Looked up from germline, CDR1 is LNHDA and CDR2 is SQIVND (reference sequence). In DNA form, the CDR3 reads TGTGCCAGTAGCAACCGTCCTAGCGGGACCGGCACCGGGGAGCTGTTTTTT. This codes for CASSNRPSGTGTGELFF.

The genes are TRBV6-4 and TRBJ2-1; 8 bases map to TRBD2. The germline CDR1 and CDR2 sequences are MRHNA and SNTAGT. CDR3 length: 16 residues. V trimming: 4 bases; J trimming: 3 bases; junction bases outside the gene matches: 8. The DNA for the CDR3 is TGTGCCAGCAGTGGATTTAGGGGACTAGACTACAATGAGCAGTTCTTC. Translating gives CASSGFRGLDYNEQFF.

This chain connects TRBV5-6 to TRBJ2-4; 7 bases are a match to TRBD2. CDR1 is SGHDT, CDR2 YYEEEE, per germline. CDR3 size: 14 residues. Germline trimming cut 2 bases from V and 8 bases from J; bases unmatched to any gene: 7. CDR3 in amino acids: CASSFRGAGDIQYF. As DNA, the CDR3 is TGTGCCAGCAGCTTCCGCGGGGCGGGGGACATTCAGTACTTC.

This chain links TRBV25-1 with TRBJ2-1; D unresolved. Trimming pared 2 bases from V and 10 bases from J, leaving 12 bases between. Germline V lookup: CDR1 MGHDK, CDR2 SYGVNS. The CDR3 extends over 13 amino acids. The chain's CDR3 is CASSEGRWAEQFF. CDR3 bases: TGTGCCAGCAGTGAAGGAAGGTGGGCAGAGCAGTTCTTC.

The sample holds a few counts of this clone. Other nucleotide sequences from this sample produce the same CDR3. The V and J genes are TRBV2 and TRBJ2-5; no definite D call. The germline V gene encodes CDR1 SNHLY and CDR2 FYNNEI. This CDR3 spans 12 amino acids. Deletions cut 8 bases from V and 2 bases from J, with 9 bases between. CDR3 bases: TGTGCCAGCCGAGGTCAACAAGAGACCCAGTACTTC. It codes for CASRGQQETQYF.

The chain has TRBV6-5 and TRBJ2-3; D ambiguous. Germline assignment: CDR1 MNHEY and CDR2 SVGAGI. Trimming left V 1 base short and J 0 bases short, with 8 bases between. This CDR3 is built from 15 residues. The CDR3 DNA reads as TGTGCCAGCAGTTACTTTGCGGCTAGCACAGATACGCAGTATTTT. Residues: CASSYFAASTDTQYF.

This sequence joins TRBV6-6 and TRBJ1-4, with D unresolved. The germline gives CDR1 MNHNY, CDR2 SVGAGI (reference sequence). This CDR3 region has 15 residues. V dropped 5 bases and J dropped 4 bases, with 14 bases sitting between them. CDR3 residues: CASSLSRQFNEKLFF. DNA of the CDR3: TGTGCCAGCAGTCTCTCGAGGCAGTTTAATGAAAAACTGTTTTTT.

The gene calls are TRBV28 and TRBJ1-1; TRBD1 agrees at 7 bases. Germline CDR1 and CDR2: MDHEN and SYDVKM. The CDR3 runs to 12 residues. Unmatched junction bases numbered 3, after V lost 5 bases and J lost 6 bases. DNA of the CDR3: TGTGCCAGCAGTCCCACAGGGGCTGAAGCTTTCTTT. It encodes CASSPTGAEAFF.